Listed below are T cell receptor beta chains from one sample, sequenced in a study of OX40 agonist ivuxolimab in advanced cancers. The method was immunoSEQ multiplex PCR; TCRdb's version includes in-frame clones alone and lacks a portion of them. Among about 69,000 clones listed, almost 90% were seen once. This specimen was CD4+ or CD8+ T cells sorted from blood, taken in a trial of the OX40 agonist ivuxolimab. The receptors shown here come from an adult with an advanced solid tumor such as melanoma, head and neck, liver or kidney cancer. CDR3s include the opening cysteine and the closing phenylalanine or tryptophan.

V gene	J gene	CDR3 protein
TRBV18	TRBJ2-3	CASSSSAGASTDTQYF
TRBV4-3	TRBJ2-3	CASSLLLTGGSTDTQYF
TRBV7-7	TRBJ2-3	CASSLTGTLSDTQYF
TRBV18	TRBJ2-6	CASSGAGANVLTF
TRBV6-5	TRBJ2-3	CASSPGTSTDTQYF
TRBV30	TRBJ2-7	CAWRFSRVGEQYF
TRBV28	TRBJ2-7	CASSLWGSGNYEQYF
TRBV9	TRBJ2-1	CASSVGTSGRVNEQFF
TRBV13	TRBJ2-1	CASSLARNEQFF
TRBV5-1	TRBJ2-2	CASSPSGLGTGELFF
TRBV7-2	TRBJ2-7	CASSPEVYEQYF
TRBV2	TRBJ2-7	CATRTDTYEQYF